This entry concerns a single T cell receptor beta chain. Its antigen is still unknown. The V end lost 5 bases, the J end lost 10 bases, and 16 bases lay between the germline ends. Looked up from germline, CDR1 is SGHRS and CDR2 is YFSETQ. The CDR3 sequence is 13 residues long. This specimen comes from a study of blood T cells in healthy people across ages. Study at large: T cells yielded about one barcoded beta molecule per two cells through template switching.

The use of a sample-barcoded 5' primer and a J-beta primer mix characterized a second PCR of roughly 6 to 11 cycles. TCRdb called the 5' RACE reads again in MiXCR, with one record for every CDR3 protein. Counted here are fewer than 1.5 million distinct CDR3 sequences, roughly 40% occurring once; the ten biggest clones make up under 8%. Broader study findings: Correlation between TCR beta diversity and naive T cell percentage was strong.

This clonotype was obtained from a woman aged 18-29 years in good health. The source material was blood. The rearrangement links TRBV5-1 to TRBJ2-1; D is possibly TRBD2 (5 bases). The DNA of the CDR3 is TGCGCCAGCAGACGAGCTGGAGCGGAAGAGCAGTTCTTC. It yields the protein CASRRAGAEEQFF. The variable domain in full, completed from reference TRBV5-1 and TRBJ2-1, reads KAGVTQTPRYLIKTRGQQVTLSCSPISGHRSVSWYQQTPGQGLQFLFEYFSETQRNKGNFPGRFSGRQFSNSRSEMNVSTLELGDSALYLCASRRAGAEEQFFGPGTRLTVL.